A selection of T cell receptor beta chains follows, all from one sample in a study of T cell responses to AZD1222 COVID-19 vaccine. TCRdb's copy holds only in-frame clones and misses some; the assay was immunoSEQ multiplex PCR. The table records about 120,000 clones, over 85% of them present only once. This sample comprised peripheral blood, obtained on day 0 of AZD1222 vaccination. These receptors were obtained from an adult in good health. Both conserved end residues are part of each CDR3. The order of the fields is J gene, clone size, V gene, D gene, CDR3 DNA, CDR3 protein. D genes are given only for firm matches. Rows may omit the clone size; those that give it use once, few, many or a size class.

>TRBJ2-7|once|TRBV30|TRBD1
TGTGCCTGGGCCACCGGGACAGGGGACGAGCAGTACTTC
CAWATGTGDEQYF
>TRBJ1-4|NA|TRBV4-1|NA
TGCGCCAGCAGCCCAGGGACGGTCGCAACTAATGAAAAACTGTTTTTT
CASSPGTVATNEKLFF
>TRBJ2-5|NA|TRBV24-1|NA
TGTGCCACCAGGGGCGCAGGGGAAGAGACCCAGTACTTC
CATRGAGEETQYF
>TRBJ2-1|NA|TRBV18|NA
TGTGCCAGCTCACCTGGCCAGGACCTCAATGAGCAGTTCTTC
CASSPGQDLNEQFF
>TRBJ1-2|NA|TRBV3-1/TRBV3-2|NA
TGTGCCAGCAGCCAAGGGGGAGGGTTTTGGTATGGCTACACCTTC
CASSQGGGFWYGYTF
>TRBJ1-2|NA|TRBV7-9|TRBD1
TGTGCCAGCAGCGCCTACAGGGGGCCTAACTATGGCTACACCTTC
CASSAYRGPNYGYTF
>TRBJ2-3|NA|TRBV7-2|NA
TGTGCCAGCAGTTCGGGACTTCGCATGGGGCAGTATTTT
CASSSGLRMGQYF
>TRBJ1-5|NA|TRBV4-1|NA
TGCGCCAGCAGCCAAGTGGACAACTTAAATCAGCCCCAGCATTTT
CASSQVDNLNQPQHF
>TRBJ2-3|few|TRBV15|TRBD1
TGTGCCACCAGCAGAGGGGACAGGGACACAGATACGCAGTATTTT
CATSRGDRDTDTQYF
>TRBJ1-1|NA|TRBV6-5|NA
TGTCCTGTCACCGAGAACACTGAAGCTTTCTTT
CPVTENTEAFF
>TRBJ1-1|NA|TRBV25-1|NA
TGTGCCAGCGTCCGCGACGGCTACACTGAAGCTTTCTTT
CASVRDGYTEAFF
>TRBJ2-1|NA|TRBV5-1|NA
TGCGCCAGCAGCTTCCGCTGGGGGGTGGGCAATGAGCAGTTCTTC
CASSFRWGVGNEQFF
>TRBJ1-5|NA|TRBV5-4|TRBD1
TGTGCCAGCAGCGCGGACAGGGGACTTGATCAGCCCCAGCATTTT
CASSADRGLDQPQHF
>TRBJ1-6|NA|TRBV5-1|NA
TGCGCCAGCAGCTTGGAGTATTCACCCCTCCACTTT
CASSLEYSPLHF
>TRBJ2-2|NA|TRBV6-6|NA
TGTGCCAGCAGTCCCAACTGGGGGCTAGCGGAGAAGACCGGGGAGCTGTTTTTT
CASSPNWGLAEKTGELFF
>TRBJ2-3|NA|TRBV12-3/TRBV12-4|NA
TGTGCCAGCAGTTTGAGGGGAGATACGCAGTATTTT
CASSLRGDTQYF
>TRBJ2-3|NA|TRBV7-9|TRBD1
TGTGCCAGCAGCTTAGCGACAGGGTCCACAGATACGCAGTATTTT
CASSLATGSTDTQYF
>TRBJ2-3|NA|TRBV18|NA
TGTGCCAGCTCACCAGGGTGGGAGACAGATACGCAGTATTTT
CASSPGWETDTQYF
>TRBJ2-7|NA|TRBV5-1|TRBD1
TGCGCCAGCAGCTTGACAGGGGGGAGTGGCGACGAGCAGTACTTC
CASSLTGGSGDEQYF
>TRBJ2-3|NA|TRBV2|NA
TGTGCCAGCGTCCGCACAGATACGCAGTATTTT
CASVRTDTQYF
>TRBJ1-6|NA|TRBV5-1|NA
TGCGCCAGCAGCTTGGGAGGGACGGGACATAATTCACCCCTCCACTTT
CASSLGGTGHNSPLHF
>TRBJ1-2|once|TRBV7-8|TRBD1
TGTGCCAGCAGCTTAGACAGGGGGAACGGCTACACCTTC
CASSLDRGNGYTF
>TRBJ1-1|NA|TRBV18|NA
TGTGCCAGCTCACCAATGGGAAAGGAAGCTTTCTTT
CASSPMGKEAFF
>TRBJ2-1|NA|TRBV3-1/TRBV3-2|NA
TGTGCCAGCAGCCAGGGGAACAATGAGCAGTTCTTC
CASSQGNNEQFF
>TRBJ2-7|once|TRBV7-2|TRBD2
TGTGCCAGCAGCAGTTTCGCGGGAGAGTACGAGCAGTACTTC
CASSSFAGEYEQYF
>TRBJ1-2|NA|TRBV6-5|TRBD1
TGTGCCAGCAGTTACTCTTACAGGGGGAACTATGGCTACACCTTC
CASSYSYRGNYGYTF
>TRBJ2-7|NA|TRBV24-1|TRBD1
TGTGCCACCAGTGATTTGTTCTCGGGACAGGACTCCTACGAGCAGTACTTC
CATSDLFSGQDSYEQYF
>TRBJ2-5|NA|TRBV30|TRBD1
TGTGCCTGGAGTGTTGGACAGGTCGGAGAGACCCAGTACTTC
CAWSVGQVGETQYF
>TRBJ2-3|NA|TRBV11-2|NA
TGTGCCAGCACCCTACAGGCAGGGAGATCGGATACGCAGTATTTT
CASTLQAGRSDTQYF
>TRBJ1-2|NA|TRBV19|TRBD1
TGTGCCAGTAGTTGGTCCGGACAGGGGATTCGCTCCTATGGCTACACCTTC
CASSWSGQGIRSYGYTF
>TRBJ2-5|NA|TRBV3-1/TRBV3-2|NA
TGTGCCAGCAGCCAAGAGGAACAGACCCAGTACTTC
CASSQEEQTQYF